This T cell receptor (beta chain) was sequenced during a study of blood T cell repertoires in COVID-19. Study at large: Specimens from acute and convalescent COVID-19 originated in the United States, Italy and Spain. The analysed material was cDNA or gDNA that came from T cells, B-cell-depleted T cells, or PBMCs.

In the study's own analysis: Using reference gene primer amplification, nucleated cell counts were estimated. The protocol was immunoSEQ multiplex PCR, while the TCRdb copy is restricted to in-frame clones and leaves out a portion. V and J calls and clone size come straight from that table; D and trimming were deduced from the DNA. Among 150,000 to 200,000 clones listed, about 85% were seen once. V trimming: 3 bases; J trimming: 4 bases; junction bases outside the gene matches: 5. The CDR3 is 13 residues long. Germline V lookup: CDR1 GTSNPN, CDR2 SVGIG (reference sequence). This clonotype was obtained from a young man with acute or convalescent COVID-19. The chain has TRBV30 and TRBJ2-5; 7 bases fit TRBD2. Sequencing used peripheral blood. DNA of the CDR3: TGTGCCTGGAGGTTTGGGGGGGGAGAGACCCAGTACTTC. As protein: CAWRFGGGETQYF.